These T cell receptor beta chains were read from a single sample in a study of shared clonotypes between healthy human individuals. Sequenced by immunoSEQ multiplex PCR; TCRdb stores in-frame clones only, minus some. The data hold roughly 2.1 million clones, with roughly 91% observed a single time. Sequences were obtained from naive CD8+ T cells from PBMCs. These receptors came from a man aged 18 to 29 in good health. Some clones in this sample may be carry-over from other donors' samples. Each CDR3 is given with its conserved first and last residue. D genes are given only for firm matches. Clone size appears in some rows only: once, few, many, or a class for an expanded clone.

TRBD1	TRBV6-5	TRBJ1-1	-	TGTGCCAGCAGAATCGGACAGGGGGGTGAAGCTTTCTTT	CASRIGQGGEAFF
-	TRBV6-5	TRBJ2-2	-	TGTGCCAGCAGTTACGCCACGGGAGTGGGCACCGGGGAGCTGTTTTTT	CASSYATGVGTGELFF
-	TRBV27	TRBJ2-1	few	TGTGCCAGCAGGAGCTCCTACAATGAGCAGTTCTTC	CASRSSYNEQFF
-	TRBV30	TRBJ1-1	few	TGTGCCTGGAGCGACCCGGGGCTTGAAGCTTTCTTT	CAWSDPGLEAFF
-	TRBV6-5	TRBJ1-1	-	TGTGCCAGCAGTTACTCGGGGGCCACTGAAGCTTTCTTT	CASSYSGATEAFF
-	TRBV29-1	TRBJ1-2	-	TGCAGCTCCTTCCAGACTATTGGCTATGGCTACACCTTC	CSSFQTIGYGYTF
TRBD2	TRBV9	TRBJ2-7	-	TGTGCCAGCAGCGTTCTGGCGGGAGCGAACTACGAGCAGTACTTC	CASSVLAGANYEQYF
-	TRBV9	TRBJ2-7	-	TGTGCCAGCAGCGCCCCGGGGTACGAGCAGTACTTC	CASSAPGYEQYF
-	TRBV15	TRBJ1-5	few	TGTGCCACCAGCGGATACCGGGCACCCAGACCCCAGCATTTT	CATSGYRAPRPQHF
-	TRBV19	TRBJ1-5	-	TGTGCCAGTAGTATAAGGGTAGAGGGAAGCCCCCAGCATTTT	CASSIRVEGSPQHF
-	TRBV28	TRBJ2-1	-	TGTGCCAGCAGTTTTGGGCTAGATGAGTTCTTC	CASSFGLDEFF
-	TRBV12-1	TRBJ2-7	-	TGTGCCAGCAGCTTTGTAGGGATCAACGAGCAGTACTTC	CASSFVGINEQYF
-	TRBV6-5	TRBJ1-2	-	TGTGCCAGCAGTTACCTCTCGGGGGCCTCTAACTATGGCTACACCTTC	CASSYLSGASNYGYTF
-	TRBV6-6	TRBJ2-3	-	TGTGCCAGCAGTTATCTAAAAAGGACTGATACGCAGTATTTT	CASSYLKRTDTQYF
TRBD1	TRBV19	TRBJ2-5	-	TGTGCCAGTAGTATCCACAGGGGGCGGGCAGAGACCCAGTACTTC	CASSIHRGRAETQYF
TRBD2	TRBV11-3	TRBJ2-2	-	TGTGCCAGCAGCTTGGGGAGAGCGGGAGTGGACACCGGGGAGCTGTTTTTT	CASSLGRAGVDTGELFF
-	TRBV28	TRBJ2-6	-	TGTGCCAGCACCCCATTGACAGACTCTGGGGCCAACGTCCTGACTTTC	CASTPLTDSGANVLTF
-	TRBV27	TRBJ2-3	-	TGTGCCAGCAGTCCACTCGGGGGCGCGGGAGTGGATACGCAGTATTTT	CASSPLGGAGVDTQYF
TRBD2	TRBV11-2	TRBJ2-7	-	TGTGCCAGCAGCACCCGACTAGCGGGCACCTACGAGCAGTACTTC	CASSTRLAGTYEQYF
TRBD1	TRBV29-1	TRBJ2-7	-	TGCAGCGTTGAATCGAGGGACAGCCCCTACGAGCAGTACTTC	CSVESRDSPYEQYF
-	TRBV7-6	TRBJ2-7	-	TGTGCCAGCAGCACACCTCGGCTCGAGCAGTACTTC	CASSTPRLEQYF
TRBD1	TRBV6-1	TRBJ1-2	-	TGTGCCAGCAGTGACCCTGGGGGACAGGGAGGCTACACCTTC	CASSDPGGQGGYTF
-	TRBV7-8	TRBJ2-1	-	TGTGCCAGCAGCTTAATGAATTGGGGTGAGCAGTTCTTC	CASSLMNWGEQFF